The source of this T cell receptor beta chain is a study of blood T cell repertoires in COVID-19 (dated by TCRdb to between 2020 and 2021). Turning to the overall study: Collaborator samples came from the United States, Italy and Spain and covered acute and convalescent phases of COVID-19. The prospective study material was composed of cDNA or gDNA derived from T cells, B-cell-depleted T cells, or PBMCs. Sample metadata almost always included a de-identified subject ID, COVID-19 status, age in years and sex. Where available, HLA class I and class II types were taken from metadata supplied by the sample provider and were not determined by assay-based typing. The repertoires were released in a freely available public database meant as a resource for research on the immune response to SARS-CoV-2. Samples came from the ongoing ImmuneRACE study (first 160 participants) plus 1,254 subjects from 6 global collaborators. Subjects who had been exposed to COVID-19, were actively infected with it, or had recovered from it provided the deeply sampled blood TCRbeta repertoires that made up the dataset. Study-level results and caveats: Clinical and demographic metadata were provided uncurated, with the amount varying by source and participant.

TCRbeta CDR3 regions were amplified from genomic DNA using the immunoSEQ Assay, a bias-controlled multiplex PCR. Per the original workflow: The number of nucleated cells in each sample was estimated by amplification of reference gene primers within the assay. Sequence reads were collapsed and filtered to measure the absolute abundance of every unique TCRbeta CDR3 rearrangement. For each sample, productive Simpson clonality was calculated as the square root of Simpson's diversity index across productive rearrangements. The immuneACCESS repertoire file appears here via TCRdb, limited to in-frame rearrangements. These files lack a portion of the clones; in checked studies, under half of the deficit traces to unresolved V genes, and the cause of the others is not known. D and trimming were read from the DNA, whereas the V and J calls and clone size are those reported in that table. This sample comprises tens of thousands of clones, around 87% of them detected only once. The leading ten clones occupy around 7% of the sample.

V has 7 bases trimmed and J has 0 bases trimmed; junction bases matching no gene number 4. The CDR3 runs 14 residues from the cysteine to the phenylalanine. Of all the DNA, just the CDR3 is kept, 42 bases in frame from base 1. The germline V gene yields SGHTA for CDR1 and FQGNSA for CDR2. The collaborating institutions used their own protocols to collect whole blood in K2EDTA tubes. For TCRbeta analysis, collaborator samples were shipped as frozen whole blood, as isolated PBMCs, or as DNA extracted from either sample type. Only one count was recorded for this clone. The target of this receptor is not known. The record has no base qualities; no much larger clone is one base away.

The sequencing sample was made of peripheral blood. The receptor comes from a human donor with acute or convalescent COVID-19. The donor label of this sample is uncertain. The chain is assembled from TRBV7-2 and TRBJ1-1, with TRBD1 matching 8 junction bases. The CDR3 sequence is CASITDRVNTEAFF. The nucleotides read TGTGCCAGCATCACGGACAGGGTGAACACTGAAGCTTTCTTT.